Below, 20 T cell receptor beta chains from the same sample are listed, as sequenced in a study of T cell changes during pregnancy in multiple sclerosis. Clones were sequenced by immunoSEQ multiplex PCR, and TCRdb holds only the in-frame ones, with some missing. The data hold about 20,000 clones, with about 89% observed a single time. Material: CD8+ T cells from peripheral blood mononuclear cells, obtained in the third trimester of pregnancy. The receptor set was obtained from a female donor in good health, enrolled as a control in a pregnancy study.

By frequency in the sample, this clone is medium-sized. Other DNA sequences of this sample code for an identical CDR3. This chain joins TRBV19 and TRBJ2-2; TRBD1 aligns across 9 bases. After removal of 5 bases from V and 6 bases from J, the junction contained 7 bases not matched to a gene. Germline V gives CDR1 LNHDA, CDR2 SQIVND (reference sequence). The CDR3 runs 15 residues. The CDR3 bases are TGTGCCAGTAGTTTACAGGGGGCCCTCGCCGGGGAGCTGTTTTTT. Protein product: CASSLQGALAGELFF.

The chain has TRBV7-9 and TRBJ1-5; no firm D call. The CDR3 sequence is 19 residues long. Germline V gene sequence: CDR1 SEHNR, CDR2 FQNEAQ (reference sequence). V lost 0 bases, J lost 3 bases, and 21 bases lay in between. The CDR3: CASSLAQIALGMDNQPQHF. DNA for the CDR3: TGTGCCAGCAGCTTAGCGCAAATAGCGTTGGGGATGGACAATCAGCCCCAGCATTTT.

This clone came up a few times. The chain uses TRBV6-4 and TRBJ2-3; TRBD2 matches at 8 bases. V shed 3 bases and J 0 bases; nucleotides not matched to a gene: 2. Germline V lookup: CDR1 MRHNA, CDR2 SNTAGT. This CDR3 has 15 residues. Here the CDR3 reads CASSESSGSTDTQYF. The CDR3 DNA follows: TGTGCCAGCAGTGAGTCTAGCGGGAGCACAGATACGCAGTATTTT.

The chain couples TRBV27 to TRBJ2-7, with 12 bases identical to TRBD2. The CDR3 loop spans 15 amino acids. J lost 3 bases, V lost 5 bases, and 5 bases had no gene match. The V gene's germline CDR1 is MNHEY and CDR2 SMNVEV (reference sequence). CDR3 bases: TGTGCCAGCAGTCCCAAACTAGCGGGAGGCTACGAGCAGTACTTC. It is translated as CASSPKLAGGYEQYF.

The chain couples TRBV6-1 to TRBJ2-5; 7 bases fit TRBD2. Germline CDR1 is MNHNS and CDR2 is SASEGT. The CDR3 extends over 16 amino acids. J lost 2 bases, V lost 2 bases, and 8 bases had no gene match. The CDR3 DNA reads as TGTGCCAGCAGTGAAAAGAGCGGGGTGGGGCAAGAGACCCAGTACTTC. The encoded protein is CASSEKSGVGQETQYF.

This chain connects TRBV2 to TRBJ2-2; 8 bases are a match to TRBD1. CDR1 is SNHLY and CDR2 is FYNNEI in the germline V gene. Trimming at V came to 5 bases and at J to 0 bases, leaving 5 bases not matched to a gene. This CDR3 is 16 amino acids long. CDR3 coding DNA: TGTGCCAGCAGTTACGGACAGGGACCGAACACCGGGGAGCTGTTTTTT. This gives the protein CASSYGQGPNTGELFF.

This clone showed up just once. The rearrangement joins TRBV11-1 to TRBJ1-1; D unresolved. V shed 5 bases and J shed 3 bases, with 10 bases lying between them. Germline V gene data show CDR1 as SGHAT and CDR2 as FQDESV (reference sequence). CDR3 size: 13 residues. The CDR3 sequence: CASSLNSYTEAFF. DNA for the CDR3: TGTGCCAGCAGCCTTAACAGTTACACTGAAGCTTTCTTT.

This clone was seen a few times. V is TRBV27 and J is TRBJ1-1; TRBD1 might be the D (5 bases). CDR1 is MNHEY, CDR2 SMNVEV, per germline (reference sequence). The CDR3 loop spans 13 amino acids. Trimming pared 4 bases from V and 1 base from J, leaving 7 bases between. This chain's CDR3 is CASSWGGNTEAFF. CDR3 nucleotides: TGTGCCAGCAGTTGGGGGGGGAACACTGAAGCTTTCTTT.

The chain recombines TRBV7-9 with TRBJ2-5; D may be TRBD1 (6 bases). CDR3 size: 15 residues. CDR1 is SEHNR, CDR2 FQNEAQ, per germline (reference sequence). Deletions cut 6 bases from V and 2 bases from J, with 16 bases between. CDR3 loop: CASRLAGDPQETQYF. The CDR3 DNA is TGTGCCAGCAGACTGGCAGGGGACCCACAAGAGACCCAGTACTTC. The full variable domain, with the rest looked up from reference TRBV7-9 and TRBJ2-5, is DTGVSQNPRHKITKRGQNVTFRCDPISEHNRLYWYRQTLGQGPEFLTYFQNEAQLEKSRLLSDRFSAERPKGSFSTLEIQRTEQGDSAMYLCASRLAGDPQETQYFGPGTRLLVL.

This clone has just one count. V usage is TRBV27 and J usage is TRBJ2-7; D is unresolved. The V and J ends lost 6 bases and 1 base respectively, with 10 bases between them. Per germline, CDR1 MNHEY and CDR2 SMNVEV (reference sequence). The CDR3 extends over 13 amino acids. The CDR3 DNA reads TGTGCCAGCAGCCACTCCGCATCCTACGAGCAGTACTTC. It yields the protein CASSHSASYEQYF.

V gene TRBV7-8 combines with J gene TRBJ2-5; perhaps TRBD1 as D (5 bases). This CDR3 is built from 14 residues. Germline CDR1 is SGHVS and CDR2 is FQNEAQ. Trimming stripped 4 bases from V and 2 bases from J, with 11 bases between. The CDR3 here is CASSYLTVQETQYF. CDR3 sequence (DNA): TGTGCCAGCAGCTACTTGACAGTTCAAGAGACCCAGTACTTC.

CDR3 amino acids: CASSEAQGGANVLTF. The CDR3 DNA reads TGTGCCAGCAGTGAAGCACAGGGTGGGGCCAACGTCCTGACTTTC. V and J are TRBV6-1 and TRBJ2-6; a weak D match, TRBD1 (6 bases). The CDR3 spans 15 residues. Trimming left V 0 bases short and J 3 bases short, with 6 bases between. Looked up from germline, CDR1 is MNHNS and CDR2 is SASEGT.

The chain joins TRBV5-8 to TRBJ1-2; D not certain. CDR1 is SGHTS and CDR2 is YDEGEE in the germline V gene. The CDR3 runs 10 residues. The V and J ends lost 6 bases and 8 bases respectively, with 8 bases between them. CDR3 nucleotide sequence: TGTGCCAGCACCCGGAGGGGCTACACCTTC. Translating it yields CASTRRGYTF. Supplemented by reference TRBV5-8 and TRBJ1-2, the full variable domain reads EAGVTQSPTHLIKTRGQQATLRCSPISGHTSVYWYQQALGLGLQFLLWYDEGEERNRGNFPPRFSGRQFPNYSSELNVNALELEDSALYLCASTRRGYTFGSGTRLTVV.

Concerning this clone: Other nucleotide sequences from this sample produce the same CDR3. The chain employs TRBV7-2 and TRBJ1-2; D not certain. In germline, CDR1 is SGHTA, CDR2 FQGNSA. This CDR3 has 14 residues. V lost 4 bases and J lost 4, with 13 bases in between. CDR3 DNA sequence: TGTGCCAGCAGCTGGGCGGGAAAGGGCTATGGCTACACCTTC. Translation gives CASSWAGKGYGYTF.

V is TRBV27 and J is TRBJ1-1; D may be TRBD1 (6 bases). V was trimmed by 2 bases and J by 2 bases, leaving 12 bases between them. This CDR3 is built from 15 residues. From germline, CDR1 is MNHEY and CDR2 SMNVEV (reference sequence). CDR3 loop: CASSLDDRLNTEAFF. The CDR3 DNA follows: TGTGCCAGCAGTTTAGACGACAGGCTAAACACTGAAGCTTTCTTT.

The count of this clone is one. This rearrangement joins TRBV4-1 to TRBJ2-3, with 7 bases that match TRBD2. Trimming took 4 bases from V and 8 from J; bases not matched to a gene: 6. CDR1 and CDR2 from the germline V gene are MGHRA and YSYEKL. This CDR3 has 13 residues. CDR3 in amino acids: CASSPAGEGTQYF. Written as DNA, the CDR3 is TGCGCCAGCAGCCCCGCGGGGGAGGGTACGCAGTATTTT.

This clone was found a few times. This chain connects TRBV6-4 to TRBJ2-2, with unresolved D. The CDR3 has 13 residues. Germline V lookup: CDR1 MRHNA, CDR2 SNTAGT. Between the trimmed V and J ends, which lost 4 bases and 5 bases, there was a span of 8 bases. CDR3 DNA sequence: TGTGCCAGCAGTGCCACTGAAACCGGGGAGCTGTTTTTT. Translated: CASSATETGELFF.

By sample fraction, this clone is medium-sized (0.01 to 0.1%). The gene calls are TRBV5-1 and TRBJ2-7, with TRBD1 matching over 8 bases. Unmatched junction bases numbered 5, after V lost 4 bases and J lost 5 bases. Per germline, CDR1 SGHRS and CDR2 YFSETQ. This CDR3 spans 13 amino acids. CDR3 sequence (DNA): TGCGCCAGCAGCGCGGACAGGGCTAACGAGCAGTACTTC. As protein: CASSADRANEQYF.

This chain connects TRBV4-1 to TRBJ2-7, with D possibly TRBD2 on 7 matching bases. The CDR3 loop spans 16 amino acids. V gave up 2 bases and J gave up 1 base, with 15 bases separating them. Germline V CDR1 and CDR2: MGHRA, YSYEKL. CDR3 loop: CASSQSSRGASYEQYF. The DNA of the CDR3 is TGCGCCAGCAGCCAATCCTCCCGGGGGGCTTCCTACGAGCAGTACTTC.

The V call is TRBV29-1, the J call TRBJ2-5, with a tentative D call TRBD1 (5 bases). The CDR3 totals 12 residues. CDR1 is SQVTM, CDR2 ANQGSEA, per germline. In DNA form, the CDR3 reads TGCACCTCTAAGGGGCTAGGGGAGACCCAGTACTTC. Amino acid sequence: CTSKGLGETQYF.